This paragraph reports one T cell receptor (beta chain). The antigen remains undetermined. The record originates from a study of read filtering for tumor transcriptome and immune sequencing. The CDR3 is 17 residues long. Germline V lookup: CDR1 LGHDT, CDR2 YNNKEL (reference sequence). Losses at the gene ends were 7 bases for V and 5 bases for J; bases not matched to a gene: 16. Molecular barcoded adaptors covering alpha/delta and beta/gamma chains were used on 400 to 450 ng RNA. TCRdb independently ran MiXCR on the reads; one entry per CDR3 protein. The table lists about 58,000 distinct CDR3 sequences, around an eighth of them singletons, with more than 15% in the top ten. Whole-study findings and limits: The CD138-negative fraction was mixed bone marrow immune cells, not pure T cells.

The chain uses TRBV3-1 and TRBJ2-1; 8 bases align to TRBD1. The source material was a population of CD138-negative cells sorted from bone marrow. The receptor's source is a donor at least 40 years old with multiple myeloma. CDR3 amino acids: CASTRKLPDRENNEQFF. CDR3 nucleotides: TGTGCCAGCACTCGAAAGTTGCCGGACAGGGAAAACAATGAGCAGTTCTTC.